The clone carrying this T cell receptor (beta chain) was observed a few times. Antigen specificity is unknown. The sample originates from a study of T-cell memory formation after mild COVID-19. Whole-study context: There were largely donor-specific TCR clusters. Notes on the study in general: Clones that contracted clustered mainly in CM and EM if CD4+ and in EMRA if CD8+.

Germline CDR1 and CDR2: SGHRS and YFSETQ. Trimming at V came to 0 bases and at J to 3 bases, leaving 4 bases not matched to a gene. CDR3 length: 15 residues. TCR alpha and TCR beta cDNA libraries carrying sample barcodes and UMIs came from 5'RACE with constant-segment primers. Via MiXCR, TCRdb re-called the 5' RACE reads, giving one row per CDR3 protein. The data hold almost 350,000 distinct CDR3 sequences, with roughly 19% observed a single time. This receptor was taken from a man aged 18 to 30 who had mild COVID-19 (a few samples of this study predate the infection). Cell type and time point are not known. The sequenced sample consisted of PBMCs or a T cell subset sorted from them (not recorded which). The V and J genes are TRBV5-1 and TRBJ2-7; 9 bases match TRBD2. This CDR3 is CASSLGLAAYYEQYF. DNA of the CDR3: TGCGCCAGCAGCTTGGGACTAGCGGCCTACTACGAGCAGTACTTC.